This T cell receptor (beta chain) was obtained from a study of T cells in localized non-small cell lung cancer. The study, taken as a whole, reports: Of the top 100 tumor clones, median around 50 were in adjacent lung, around 28 among its top 100. Uninvolved adjacent lung had higher T cell clonality than tumor and all other tissues. Prolonged overall survival went with higher T cell density in the blood. The study sequenced only one region of the tumor. As a result, intratumor heterogeneity could not be excluded and remains possible.

The CDR3 has 15 amino acids. Germline lookup yields CDR1 MNHEY and CDR2 SMNVEV (reference sequence). V was shortened by 5 bases and J by 8 bases, with 18 bases between the two germline ends. Measured with immunoSEQ multiplex PCR; TCRdb has only the in-frame clones, and not every one. The top ten clones hold roughly 5.4% of a sample with fewer than 50,000 clones, 75% to 90% of them seen once. Remarks on this clone: Its antigen is not identified.

This chain uses TRBV27 with TRBJ1-4; the D is unclear. Sequenced here: peripheral blood mononuclear cells, sampled before any cancer treatment. The receptor's source is a male donor aged 60 or older with stage II lung adenocarcinoma. As DNA, the CDR3 is TGTGCCAGCAGTCCGTTGGTTAGAGTTTCCGAAAAACTGTTTTTT. Translation gives CASSPLVRVSEKLFF.